This T cell receptor (beta chain) stems from a study of OX40 agonist ivuxolimab in advanced cancers. General study findings and limits: Clones of CD4+ and CD8+ blood T cells grew by week 6 at doses of 0.1 to 3.0 mg/kg.

Profiling relied on immunoSEQ multiplex PCR, and the TCRdb table lists in-frame clones only, not all of them. The sample records 30,000 or so clones, about nine tenths being singletons. The V gene lost 2 bases and the J gene lost 4 bases, with 11 bases spanning the gap. The CDR3 length is 15 residues. Germline assignment: CDR1 SGHAT and CDR2 FQNNGV. Note on this clone: What it binds is not known.

The investigators sampled blood at baseline, at cycle 4 day 1, and at cycle 7 day 1. The receptor was derived from an adult with an advanced solid tumor such as melanoma, head and neck, liver or kidney cancer. The chain uses TRBV11-2 and TRBJ2-2; D is possibly TRBD1 (5 bases). Sample: CD4+ or CD8+ T cells sorted from blood, taken in a trial of the OX40 agonist ivuxolimab. CDR3 sequence: CASSLKGTGTGELFF. The CDR3, as DNA: TGTGCCAGCAGCTTAAAGGGTACAGGCACCGGGGAGCTGTTTTTT.